This TCR beta chain was documented in a study of T cell repertoires in cytomegalovirus infection. Study outcomes and limitations: Adding up the frequency of public TCR beta families identified people who carried CMV plus the relevant HLA. There were HLA-C-restricted CMV-specific TCR beta clonotypes dominating the ex vivo response.

This CDR3 has 17 residues. Per the germline V gene, CDR1 is MGHRA and CDR2 is YSYEKL. Losses at the gene ends were 4 bases for V and 7 bases for J; bases not matched to a gene: 14. Points on this clonotype: The antigen is not known.

MiXCR was run by TCRdb on the reads, yielding one entry per CDR3 protein. Among some 68,000 distinct CDR3 sequences listed, 20% to 25% were seen once. Sequencing was carried out using PBMCs, sequenced either directly or after in vitro stimulation (not recorded which). This TCR came from a human donor in good health (CMV status not recorded). Some clones in this sample may be carry-over from other donors' samples. The chain carries TRBV4-1 and TRBJ2-1; 9 nucleotides match TRBD1. The CDR3 region is CASSRQGQGFASNEQFF. Written as DNA, the CDR3 is TGCGCCAGCAGCCGACAGGGACAGGGATTCGCTTCTAATGAGCAGTTCTTC.